This T cell receptor beta chain was profiled in a study of blood T cell repertoires in COVID-19. The overall study: Sites in the United States, Italy and Spain provided acute and convalescent COVID-19 samples. The analysed material was cDNA or gDNA that came from T cells, B-cell-depleted T cells, or PBMCs.

Per the authors' pipeline: Using reference gene primer amplification, nucleated cell counts were estimated. The data were produced by immunoSEQ multiplex PCR, yet TCRdb's version contains in-frame clones alone and is incomplete. That table is the source of V, J and clone size, and D and trimming were worked out from the DNA. Of approximately 100,000 clones listed, approximately 82% are singletons. This clone was seen more than once but under ten times. The CDR3 spans 19 residues. Trimming removed 0 bases from V and 0 bases from J; junction bases left unmatched: 14. Germline CDR1 reads LGHDT; CDR2 reads YNNKEL (reference sequence).

The J gene is TRBJ2-7, the V gene TRBV3-1 (or the pseudogene TRBV3-2), with 7 positions matching TRBD1. This receptor was identified in a man in his fifties or sixties with acute or convalescent COVID-19. The sample comprised peripheral blood. The CDR3: CASSQERPSTGISSYEQYF. DNA of the CDR3: TGTGCCAGCAGCCAAGAACGTCCCTCGACAGGGATTAGCTCCTACGAGCAGTACTTC.